A selection of T cell receptor beta chains follows, all from one sample in a study of radiotherapy plus CTLA-4 blockade in lung cancer. Profiling relied on immunoSEQ multiplex PCR, and the TCRdb table lists in-frame clones only, not all of them. In the table there are tens of thousands of clones, around 80% of which are singletons. The sequences come from peripheral blood, collected from a patient treated with radiotherapy plus ipilimumab. These receptors all stem from a human donor with non-small cell lung cancer who had stable disease on radiotherapy plus ipilimumab. The CDR3 runs from the conserved cysteine through the conserved F or W. A D gene is named only where the DNA matches it firmly. Rows give clone size only sometimes, using once, few, many, or a class for an expanded clone.

TRBD1	TRBV5-1	.	TRBJ2-7	CASSLWTGTYEQYF	TGCGCCAGCAGCTTGTGGACAGGGACCTACGAGCAGTACTTC
TRBD1	TRBV19	medium-sized	TRBJ1-2	CASRYRDRNYGYTF	TGTGCCAGTAGGTACCGGGACAGGAACTATGGCTACACCTTC
.	TRBV7-8	.	TRBJ1-1	CASSFTQDRRGAFF	TGTGCCAGCAGCTTCACCCAAGACCGGCGAGGGGCTTTCTTT
TRBD1	TRBV5-6	.	TRBJ2-5	CASSRQGQETQYF	TGTGCCAGCAGCCGACAGGGTCAAGAGACCCAGTACTTC
.	TRBV14	.	TRBJ1-2	CASSQDRGYGYTF	TGTGCCAGCAGCCAAGATCGGGGCTATGGCTACACCTTC
.	TRBV28	.	TRBJ1-2	CASSSGTLGGYTF	TGTGCCAGCAGTTCCGGGACCCTTGGGGGCTACACCTTC
.	TRBV5-6	.	TRBJ1-4	CASSLGPGAEKLFF	TGTGCCAGCAGCTTGGGCCCGGGAGCTGAAAAACTGTTTTTT
.	TRBV6-5	.	TRBJ2-7	CASSLGGGAGVDEQYF	TGTGCCAGCAGTTTGGGTGGGGGGGCGGGGGTTGACGAGCAGTACTTC
.	TRBV20-1	.	TRBJ1-1	CSASDGTEAFF	TGCAGTGCCTCAGACGGCACTGAAGCTTTCTTT
TRBD1	TRBV5-1	.	TRBJ2-1	CASSSGTGVANEQFF	TGCGCCAGCAGCTCCGGGACAGGGGTCGCGAATGAGCAGTTCTTC
TRBD1	TRBV5-1	.	TRBJ1-2	CASSEGQGLIGGYTF	TGCGCCAGCAGCGAGGGACAGGGCCTCATAGGTGGCTACACCTTC
.	TRBV30	.	TRBJ2-7	CAWSYPIPPYEQYF	TGTGCCTGGAGTTATCCTATCCCTCCCTACGAGCAGTACTTC
.	TRBV7-8	few	TRBJ1-4	CASSLGLGRTNEKLFF	TGTGCCAGCAGCTTAGGATTGGGGCGAACTAATGAAAAACTGTTTTTT
.	TRBV6-1	.	TRBJ2-7	CASSQLGTYEQYF	TGTGCCAGCAGTCAATTAGGGACCTACGAGCAGTACTTC
.	TRBV7-2	.	TRBJ1-1	CASSRGRLYEAFF	TGTGCCAGCAGCCGGGGACGGTTATATGAAGCTTTCTTT
.	TRBV9	few	TRBJ1-4	CASSVADTLSTNEKLFF	TGTGCCAGCAGCGTAGCCGACACCCTTTCAACTAATGAAAAACTGTTTTTT
TRBD1	TRBV7-2	.	TRBJ2-7	CASSLGQGQGEQYF	TGTGCCAGCAGCTTAGGACAGGGTCAGGGGGAGCAGTACTTC
.	TRBV10-3	.	TRBJ2-5	CAISEKETQYF	TGTGCCATCAGTGAGAAAGAGACCCAGTACTTC
.	TRBV11-2	.	TRBJ1-6	CASSSHQGNSPLHF	TGTGCCAGCAGCTCTCATCAAGGAAATTCACCCCTCCACTTT
.	TRBV4-3	.	TRBJ1-2	CASSQEEGINYGYTF	TGCGCCAGCAGCCAAGAGGAGGGAATTAACTATGGCTACACCTTC
.	TRBV2	.	TRBJ1-6	CASSAYSSYNSPLHF	TGTGCCAGCAGCGCATATAGCTCCTATAATTCACCCCTCCACTTT
TRBD1	TRBV29-1	.	TRBJ1-5	CSVRQGEGPNQPQHF	TGCAGCGTTCGACAGGGGGAGGGCCCCAATCAGCCCCAGCATTTT
.	TRBV11-2	.	TRBJ2-2	CASSPLKGSKLRGELFF	TGTGCCAGCAGCCCTTTAAAGGGAAGCAAGTTACGCGGGGAGCTGTTTTTT
.	TRBV7-2	.	TRBJ1-5	CASSLTWDQPQHF	TGTGCCAGCAGCTTAACTTGGGATCAGCCCCAGCATTTT
.	TRBV7-9	.	TRBJ2-5	CASSVTGETQYF	TGTGCCAGCAGCGTCACGGGAGAGACCCAGTACTTC
.	TRBV4-2	.	TRBJ2-3	CASSQEALRDTSSADTQYF	TGTGCCAGCAGCCAAGAAGCTCTCCGGGACACGTCCTCCGCAGATACGCAGTATTTT
.	TRBV6-5	.	TRBJ2-7	CASRRPAITYEQYF	TGTGCCAGCAGACGCCCCGCTATTACTTACGAGCAGTACTTC
.	TRBV7-2	.	TRBJ2-2	CASSNALGGELFF	TGTGCCAGCAGCAACGCTTTGGGCGGGGAGCTGTTTTTT
.	TRBV9	.	TRBJ1-4	CASSLDLANEKLFF	TGTGCCAGCAGTTTAGACCTTGCTAATGAAAAACTGTTTTTT